The subject of this entry is one TCR beta chain. Looked up from germline, CDR1 is MNHEY and CDR2 is SMNVEV (reference sequence). This CDR3 contains 17 residues. Trimming took 7 bases from V and 0 from J, leaving 18 bases between them. Original data processing: Reference gene primer amplification in the assay estimated nucleated cell counts. The assay was immunoSEQ multiplex PCR, and TCRdb's table has in-frame clones only and misses some. V, J and clone size were drawn from that table, and D and trimming were deduced from the DNA. The data contain about 110,000 clones, 65% to 90% of them singletons. The data belong to a study of blood T cell repertoires in COVID-19. Study context: Samples came from the United States, Italy and Spain, spanning acute and convalescent COVID-19. T cells, B-cell-depleted T cells, or PBMCs supplied cDNA or gDNA.

Sequencing used peripheral blood. The gene calls are TRBV27 and TRBJ2-2; tentative D call: TRBD1 (5 bases). The TCR comes from a woman of 80 years or more with active or convalescent COVID-19. CDR3 DNA sequence: TGTGCCAGCACTCAGGTGGGGCGCAACGCGAACACCGGGGAGCTGTTTTTT. Amino acids: CASTQVGRNANTGELFF.